A selection of T cell receptor beta chains follows, all from one sample in a study of cytomegalovirus exposure and HLA in healthy donors. The table came from immunoSEQ multiplex PCR; TCRdb's copy has only in-frame clones and leaves some out. The repertoire holds 200,000 to 250,000 clones, with 70% to 85% as singletons. The sequenced material came from PBMCs. The receptors derive from a male donor in good health and CMV-seronegative. CDR3s include the opening cysteine and the closing phenylalanine or tryptophan. D genes are given only for firm matches. The size entry is marked missing in some rows and otherwise reads once, few, many or a size class.

TRBV7-9	-	15	TRBJ1-3	-	CASSFGRESGNTIYF	TGTGCCAGCAGCTTTGGGAGGGAGTCAGGAAACACCATATATTTT
TRBV29-1	few	15	TRBJ1-1	TRBD1	CSVDRGSGGNTEAFF	TGCAGCGTTGATAGAGGGTCAGGGGGGAACACTGAAGCTTTCTTT
TRBV5-6	once	15	TRBJ2-1	TRBD2	CASSVGGSTYNEQFF	TGTGCCAGCAGCGTTGGCGGGAGTACTTACAATGAGCAGTTCTTC
TRBV15	-	20	TRBJ2-4	TRBD2	CATSTLGGTSGRVAKNIQYF	TGTGCCACCAGCACCCTAGGGGGGACTAGCGGGAGGGTAGCCAAAAACATTCAGTACTTC
TRBV6-5	-	14	TRBJ1-1	-	CASRTTGVNTEAFF	TGTGCCAGCAGAACAACCGGGGTTAACACTGAAGCTTTCTTT
TRBV5-1	-	15	TRBJ2-7	TRBD1	CASSQGDRDSYEQYF	TGCGCCAGCAGCCAAGGGGACAGGGACTCCTACGAGCAGTACTTC
TRBV5-1	-	15	TRBJ2-1	TRBD2	CASSRQAGERNEQFF	TGCGCCAGCAGCAGGCAGGCGGGAGAGAGGAATGAGCAGTTCTTC
TRBV7-3	-	15	TRBJ2-1	TRBD2	CASSLMAGGPHEQFF	TGTGCCAGCAGCTTAATGGCGGGAGGGCCCCATGAGCAGTTCTTC
TRBV19	-	15	TRBJ2-1	-	CASSLLADSYNEQFF	TGTGCCAGTAGTTTACTGGCGGACTCCTACAATGAGCAGTTCTTC
TRBV9	-	16	TRBJ1-1	TRBD1	CASSPRPTGIITEAFF	TGTGCCAGCAGCCCCCGACCGACAGGGATCATCACTGAAGCTTTCTTT
TRBV27	-	14	TRBJ1-1	-	CASSLTGTPPEAFF	TGTGCCAGCAGTTTAACAGGGACCCCCCCTGAAGCTTTCTTT
TRBV11-3	-	18	TRBJ2-2	-	CASSLFPGLRANTGELFF	TGTGCCAGCAGCTTATTTCCTGGTTTGAGAGCTAACACCGGGGAGCTGTTTTTT
TRBV5-4	-	12	TRBJ2-7	TRBD2	CAFQRESDEQYF	TGTGCCTTCCAGCGGGAGTCCGACGAGCAGTACTTC
TRBV19	-	16	TRBJ2-3	-	CASSRSPTLPTDTQYF	TGTGCCAGTAGTAGAAGCCCGACTCTCCCCACAGATACGCAGTATTTT
TRBV9	-	16	TRBJ2-2	-	CASSVARSGDAGELFF	TGTGCCAGCAGCGTAGCTAGGTCAGGGGATGCCGGGGAGCTGTTTTTT
TRBV4-1	few	15	TRBJ2-1	TRBD2	CASSRGLAGTPEQFF	TGCGCCAGCAGCCGAGGACTAGCGGGCACACCCGAGCAGTTCTTC
TRBV7-8	-	17	TRBJ2-7	-	CASSPVQRPGRAYEQYF	TGTGCCAGCAGCCCCGTGCAGAGGCCCGGTCGTGCCTACGAGCAGTACTTC
TRBV30	few	12	TRBJ1-1	TRBD1	CAWGTGGTEAFF	TGTGCCTGGGGGACAGGCGGCACTGAAGCTTTCTTT
TRBV28	-	13	TRBJ1-1	-	CASSNSLNTEAFF	TGTGCCAGCAGTAACAGCCTAAACACTGAAGCTTTCTTT
TRBV19	-	15	TRBJ2-7	TRBD2	CATTWGGRPGDEQYF	TGTGCCACCACATGGGGGGGTCGGCCGGGGGACGAGCAGTACTTC
TRBV28	-	17	TRBJ2-7	TRBD1	CASSPGIWEQGGYEQYF	TGTGCCAGCAGCCCTGGGATTTGGGAACAGGGGGGCTACGAGCAGTACTTC
TRBV12-2	-	16	TRBJ2-4	-	CASRLGDRGLKNIQYF	TGTGCAAGTCGCTTAGGGGACAGGGGGCTTAAAAACATTCAGTACTTC
TRBV30	-	17	TRBJ2-2	TRBD2	CACPVGREGLPTGELFF	TGTGCCTGCCCCGTGGGGCGGGAGGGCCTCCCGACCGGGGAGCTGTTTTTT
TRBV6-6	few	15	TRBJ1-5	TRBD1	CASSGQGLGNQPQHF	TGTGCCAGCAGCGGACAGGGTTTGGGGAATCAGCCCCAGCATTTT
TRBV6-1	few	12	TRBJ2-7	-	CASSWGVYEQYF	TGTGCCAGCAGTTGGGGGGTCTACGAGCAGTACTTC
TRBV7-6	-	17	TRBJ2-3	TRBD2	CASSPGLAGGGPDTQYF	TGTGCCAGCAGCCCGGGACTAGCGGGAGGGGGCCCAGATACGCAGTATTTT
TRBV6-1	-	16	TRBJ2-3	-	CASSEEAGIGADTQYF	TGTGCCAGCAGTGAAGAGGCAGGGATCGGTGCAGATACGCAGTATTTT
TRBV9	-	14	TRBJ1-3	-	CASSVVGSGNTIYF	TGTGCCAGCAGCGTAGTGGGGAGCGGAAACACCATATATTTT
TRBV6-6	-	13	TRBJ2-7	-	CASEDRGNYEQYF	TGTGCCAGCGAGGACAGAGGCAACTACGAGCAGTACTTC
TRBV7-8	few	11	TRBJ2-1	-	CASSLDRVPFF	TGTGCCAGCAGCTTAGACAGGGTTCCGTTCTTC
TRBV6-1	-	13	TRBJ2-3	-	CASRNLNTDTQYF	TGTGCCAGCAGAAATCTAAACACAGATACGCAGTATTTT
TRBV5-6	few	12	TRBJ1-1	-	CASSFLGLEAFF	TGTGCCAGCAGCTTCTTAGGACTTGAAGCTTTCTTT
TRBV7-9	-	13	TRBJ1-1	-	CSSSHTDISGAFF	TGTTCCAGCAGCCACACAGACATCAGTGGAGCTTTCTTT
TRBV4-1	-	14	TRBJ2-7	-	CASSLTEGPYEQYF	TGCGCCAGCAGCCTTACGGAGGGCCCCTACGAGCAGTACTTC
TRBV7-2	once	13	TRBJ2-7	-	CASSLARSYEQYF	TGTGCCAGCAGCTTAGCGCGCTCCTACGAGCAGTACTTC
TRBV6-5	few	13	TRBJ2-7	-	CASSYGASYEQYF	TGTGCCAGCAGTTACGGGGCGTCCTACGAGCAGTACTTC
TRBV7-3	-	14	TRBJ2-7	-	CASSLRGSFYEQYF	TGTGCCAGCAGCCTACGGGGTAGTTTCTACGAGCAGTACTTC
TRBV5-1	-	15	TRBJ2-1	TRBD1	CASSLEGTGGDTQFF	TGCGCCAGCAGCTTGGAGGGGACAGGGGGGGACACGCAGTTCTTC
TRBV2	-	14	TRBJ1-5	TRBD1	CASGQGRGNQPQHF	TGTGCCTCTGGACAGGGTAGGGGCAATCAGCCCCAGCATTTT
TRBV27	few	14	TRBJ2-1	-	CASSLATNFGEQFF	TGTGCCAGCAGTTTAGCGACTAATTTTGGTGAGCAGTTCTTC
TRBV6-4	-	13	TRBJ2-1	-	CASSVGGVGEQFF	TGTGCCAGCAGTGTGGGGGGAGTGGGTGAGCAGTTCTTC
TRBV15	-	17	TRBJ2-2	-	CATSRDQGTLNTGELFF	TGTGCCACCAGCAGAGACCAGGGGACGCTTAACACCGGGGAGCTGTTTTTT
TRBV5-1	-	13	TRBJ2-7	-	CASSLARGYEQYF	TGCGCCAGCAGCTTGGCCAGGGGCTACGAGCAGTACTTC
TRBV7-9	-	15	TRBJ1-4	TRBD1	CSSSLTGTGGEKLFF	TGTTCCAGCAGCTTAACCGGGACAGGCGGTGAAAAACTGTTTTTT
TRBV19	-	14	TRBJ2-7	TRBD1	CASSGGQGAYEQYF	TGTGCCAGTAGTGGCGGACAGGGGGCCTACGAGCAGTACTTC
TRBV6-6	-	15	TRBJ2-3	-	CASSLPTQGTDTQYF	TGTGCCAGCAGTCTTCCAACCCAGGGCACAGATACGCAGTATTTT